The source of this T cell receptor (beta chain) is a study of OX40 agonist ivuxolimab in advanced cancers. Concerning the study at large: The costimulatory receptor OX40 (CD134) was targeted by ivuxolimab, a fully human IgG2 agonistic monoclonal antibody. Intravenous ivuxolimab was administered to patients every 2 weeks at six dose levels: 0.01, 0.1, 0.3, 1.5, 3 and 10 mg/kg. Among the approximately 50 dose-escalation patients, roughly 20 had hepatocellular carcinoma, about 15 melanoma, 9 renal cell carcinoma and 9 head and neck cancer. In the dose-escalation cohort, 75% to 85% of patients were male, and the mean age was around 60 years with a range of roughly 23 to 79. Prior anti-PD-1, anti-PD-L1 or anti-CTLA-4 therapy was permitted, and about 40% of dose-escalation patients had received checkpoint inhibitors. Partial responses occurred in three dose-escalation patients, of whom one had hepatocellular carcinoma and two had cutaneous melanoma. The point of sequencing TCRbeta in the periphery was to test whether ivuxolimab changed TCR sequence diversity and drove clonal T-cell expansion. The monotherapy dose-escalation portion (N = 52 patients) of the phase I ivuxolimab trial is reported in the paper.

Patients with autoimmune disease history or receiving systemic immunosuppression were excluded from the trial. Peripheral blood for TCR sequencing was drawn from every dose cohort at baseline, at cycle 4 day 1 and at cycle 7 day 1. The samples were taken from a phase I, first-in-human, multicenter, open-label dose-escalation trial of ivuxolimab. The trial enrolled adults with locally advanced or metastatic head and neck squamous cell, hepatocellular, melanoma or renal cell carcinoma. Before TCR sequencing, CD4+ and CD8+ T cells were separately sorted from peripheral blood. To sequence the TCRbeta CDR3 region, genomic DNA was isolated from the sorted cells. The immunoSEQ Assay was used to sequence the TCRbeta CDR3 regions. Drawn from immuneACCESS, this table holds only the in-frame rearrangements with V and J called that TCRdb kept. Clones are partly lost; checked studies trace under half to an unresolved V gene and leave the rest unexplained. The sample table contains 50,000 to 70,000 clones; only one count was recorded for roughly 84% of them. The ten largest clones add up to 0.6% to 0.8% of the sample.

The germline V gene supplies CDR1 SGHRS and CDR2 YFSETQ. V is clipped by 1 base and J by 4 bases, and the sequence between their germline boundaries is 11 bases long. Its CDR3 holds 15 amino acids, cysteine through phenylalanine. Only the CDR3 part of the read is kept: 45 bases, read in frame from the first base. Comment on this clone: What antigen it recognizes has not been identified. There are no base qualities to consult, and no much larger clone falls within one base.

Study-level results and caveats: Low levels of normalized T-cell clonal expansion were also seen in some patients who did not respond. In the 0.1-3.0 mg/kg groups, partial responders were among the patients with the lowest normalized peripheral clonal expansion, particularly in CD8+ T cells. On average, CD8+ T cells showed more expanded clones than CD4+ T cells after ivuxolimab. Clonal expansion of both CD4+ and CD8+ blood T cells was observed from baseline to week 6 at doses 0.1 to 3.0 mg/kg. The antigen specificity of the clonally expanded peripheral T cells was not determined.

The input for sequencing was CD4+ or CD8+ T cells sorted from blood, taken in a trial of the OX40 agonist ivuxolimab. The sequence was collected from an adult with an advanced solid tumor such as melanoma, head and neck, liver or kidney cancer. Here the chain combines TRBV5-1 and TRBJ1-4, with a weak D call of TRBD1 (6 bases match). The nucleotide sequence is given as TGCGCCAGCAGCTTGACGGGGGCAGGTAATGAAAAACTGTTTTTT. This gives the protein CASSLTGAGNEKLFF.